A selection of T cell receptor beta chains follows, all from one sample in a study of T cells in Graves' hyperthyroidism and ophthalmopathy. One entry per CDR3 protein, called by TCRdb with MiXCR from the multiplex PCR reads. The data show approximately 700,000 distinct CDR3 sequences, about 45% seen once. Input material: peripheral blood or thyroid tissue (not recorded which). These receptors all come from an adult man with Graves' disease, either hyperthyroidism or ophthalmopathy (not recorded which). Both conserved end residues are part of each CDR3. Fields, in order: D gene, J gene, V gene, clone size, CDR3 DNA, CDR3 protein. The D gene is left open where the match is weak. Clone sizes are given selectively: once, few, many, or a class where the clone is expanded.

D gene: TRBD1; J gene: TRBJ1-4; V gene: TRBV10-3; clone size: .; CDR3 DNA: TGTGCCATCAGTGGTGACAGGGTGGCGGATAATGAAAAACTGTTTTTT; CDR3 protein: CAISGDRVADNEKLFF
D gene: .; J gene: TRBJ2-7; V gene: TRBV20-1; clone size: many; CDR3 DNA: TGCAGTGCTAGCCAGACAGCAAACTACGAGCAGTACTTC; CDR3 protein: CSASQTANYEQYF
D gene: .; J gene: TRBJ1-1; V gene: TRBV7-9; clone size: few; CDR3 DNA: TGTGCCAGCAGCCCAGTTTTGGGGCCTACTGAAGCTTTCTTT; CDR3 protein: CASSPVLGPTEAFF
D gene: .; J gene: TRBJ1-3; V gene: TRBV2; clone size: .; CDR3 DNA: TGTGCCAGCAGTCCCTCCTATCGACGGAGCTCTGGAAACACCATATATTTT; CDR3 protein: CASSPSYRRSSGNTIYF
D gene: TRBD1; J gene: TRBJ1-5; V gene: TRBV6-5; clone size: .; CDR3 DNA: TGTGCCAGCAGCGAGACAGGGGACAATCAGCCCCAGCATTTT; CDR3 protein: CASSETGDNQPQHF
D gene: TRBD1; J gene: TRBJ2-7; V gene: TRBV6-5; clone size: .; CDR3 DNA: TGTGCCAGCAGTTACCCGGACAGGGGGATTACCGAGCAGTACTTC; CDR3 protein: CASSYPDRGITEQYF
D gene: TRBD1; J gene: TRBJ2-7; V gene: TRBV29-1; clone size: .; CDR3 DNA: TGCAGCGTCCGGGACAGGGGAACCTACGAGCAGTACTTC; CDR3 protein: CSVRDRGTYEQYF
D gene: TRBD1; J gene: TRBJ1-1; V gene: TRBV7-8; clone size: .; CDR3 DNA: TGCGCCAGCAGCCAAGATCACGGAGGACAGGGGAGGAGGACTGAAGCTTTCTTT; CDR3 protein: CASSQDHGGQGRRTEAFF
D gene: .; J gene: TRBJ1-1; V gene: TRBV7-8; clone size: .; CDR3 DNA: TGTGCCAGCAGTCTCCGCCCTGGGACTGAAGCTTTCTTT; CDR3 protein: CASSLRPGTEAFF
D gene: TRBD2; J gene: TRBJ2-5; V gene: TRBV2; clone size: .; CDR3 DNA: TGTGCCAGCAGTGCGACCGGGACTAGCGGTTTCATGGAGGAGACCCAGTACTTC; CDR3 protein: CASSATGTSGFMEETQYF
D gene: TRBD1; J gene: TRBJ1-2; V gene: TRBV7-2; clone size: .; CDR3 DNA: TGCGCCAGCAGCCAAGATCGACAGGGGGATGTGAGCTATGGCTACACCTTC; CDR3 protein: CASSQDRQGDVSYGYTF
D gene: .; J gene: TRBJ1-1; V gene: TRBV11-2; clone size: .; CDR3 DNA: TGTGCCAGCTCACCACTACCCCCAAACACTGAAGCTTTCTTT; CDR3 protein: CASSPLPPNTEAFF
D gene: .; J gene: TRBJ2-5; V gene: TRBV24-1; clone size: .; CDR3 DNA: TGTGCCATCTCAATTCAGCGGGCGGAGACCCAGTACTTC; CDR3 protein: CAISIQRAETQYF
D gene: .; J gene: TRBJ2-7; V gene: TRBV20-1; clone size: few; CDR3 DNA: TGCAGTGCTAGTTGGGCACCTGTGGGCGAGCAGTACTTC; CDR3 protein: CSASWAPVGEQYF
D gene: TRBD1; J gene: TRBJ2-7; V gene: TRBV12-3/TRBV12-4; clone size: many; CDR3 DNA: TGTGCCAGCAGCAGACAGGGATCAGAGCAGTACTTC; CDR3 protein: CASSRQGSEQYF
D gene: TRBD1; J gene: TRBJ1-6; V gene: TRBV7-9; clone size: few; CDR3 DNA: TGTGCCAGCAGCTTAGAGAAGACAGGGATCTCCTATAATTCACCCCTCCACTTT; CDR3 protein: CASSLEKTGISYNSPLHF
D gene: .; J gene: TRBJ1-1; V gene: TRBV7-2; clone size: .; CDR3 DNA: TGTGCCAGCAGCGTGATCAACCCGGGGTTCGGGAACACTGAAGCTTTCTTT; CDR3 protein: CASSVINPGFGNTEAFF
D gene: .; J gene: TRBJ1-1; V gene: TRBV6-2/TRBV6-3; clone size: .; CDR3 DNA: TGTGCCAGCAGTTACTCAGAGGAGTTCGTGAACACTGAAGCTTTCTTT; CDR3 protein: CASSYSEEFVNTEAFF
D gene: .; J gene: TRBJ2-7; V gene: TRBV7-8; clone size: many; CDR3 DNA: TGTGCCAGCAGCGCCGGCCCACCTCTCTCCTACGAGCAGTACTTC; CDR3 protein: CASSAGPPLSYEQYF
D gene: .; J gene: TRBJ1-5; V gene: TRBV29-1; clone size: once; CDR3 DNA: TGCAGCTTATGGGGGGATAGCAATCAGCCCCAGCATTTT; CDR3 protein: CSLWGDSNQPQHF
D gene: TRBD1; J gene: TRBJ1-2; V gene: TRBV29-1; clone size: .; CDR3 DNA: TGCAGCGCAGGGACAGACACTAACTATGGCTACACCTTC; CDR3 protein: CSAGTDTNYGYTF
D gene: .; J gene: TRBJ1-6; V gene: TRBV2; clone size: many; CDR3 DNA: TGTGCCAGCATCGCCTCCCTGAGCTCCTATAATTCACCCCTCCACTTT; CDR3 protein: CASIASLSSYNSPLHF
D gene: TRBD1; J gene: TRBJ1-2; V gene: TRBV25-1; clone size: many; CDR3 DNA: TGTGCCAGCCAACACAGGGGTAACTATGGCTACACCTTC; CDR3 protein: CASQHRGNYGYTF
D gene: TRBD1; J gene: TRBJ1-4; V gene: TRBV24-1; clone size: .; CDR3 DNA: TGTGCCACCAGTGACCCGAGGACAGGAGCCGATGAAAAACTGTTTTTT; CDR3 protein: CATSDPRTGADEKLFF